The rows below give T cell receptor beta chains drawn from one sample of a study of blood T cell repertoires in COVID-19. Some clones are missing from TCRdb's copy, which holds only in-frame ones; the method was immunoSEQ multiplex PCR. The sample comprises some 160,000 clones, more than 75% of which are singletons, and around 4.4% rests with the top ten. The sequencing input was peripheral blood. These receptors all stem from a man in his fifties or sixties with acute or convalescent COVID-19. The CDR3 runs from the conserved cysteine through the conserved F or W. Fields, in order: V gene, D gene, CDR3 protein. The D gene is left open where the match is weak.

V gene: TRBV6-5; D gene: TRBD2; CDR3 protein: CASSYSGLAGGEQFF
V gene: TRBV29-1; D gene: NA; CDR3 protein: CSVDGTLAYNEQFF
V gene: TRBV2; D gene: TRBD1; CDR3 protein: CASRGTGGNQPQHF
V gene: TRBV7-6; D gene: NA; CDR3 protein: CASSPGLRNEQFF
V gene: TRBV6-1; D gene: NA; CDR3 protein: CASSLDYTGGELFF
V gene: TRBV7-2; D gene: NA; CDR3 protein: CASSLPTLGYNRDTIYF
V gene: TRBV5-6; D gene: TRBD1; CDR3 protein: CASRPTGESSYNEQFF
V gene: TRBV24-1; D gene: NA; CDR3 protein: CATSDSSLETQYF
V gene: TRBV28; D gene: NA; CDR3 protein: CASSPHEKLFF
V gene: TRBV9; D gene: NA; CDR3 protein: CASSRSHTGGYTF
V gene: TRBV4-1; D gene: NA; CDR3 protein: CASSDSSYNSPLHF
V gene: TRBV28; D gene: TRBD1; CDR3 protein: CASSPPLRTGHSYEQYF
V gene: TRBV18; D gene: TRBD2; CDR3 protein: CASSPQTSGSRDTQYF
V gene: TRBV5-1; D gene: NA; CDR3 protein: CASSRRQASTDTQYF
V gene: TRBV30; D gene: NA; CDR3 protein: CAWSEGRGYNEQFF
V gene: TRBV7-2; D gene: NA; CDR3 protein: CASSLMGPTDTQYF
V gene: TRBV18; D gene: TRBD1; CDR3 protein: CASSPQQGYNEQFF
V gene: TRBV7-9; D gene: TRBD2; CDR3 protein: CASSLDSLAVYQETQYF
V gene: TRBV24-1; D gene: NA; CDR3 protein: CATSDGADSGNTIYF
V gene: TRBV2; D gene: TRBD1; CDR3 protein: CATQIRGPTNTGELFF
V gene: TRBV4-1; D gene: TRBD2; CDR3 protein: CASSPLVAGAHEQYF
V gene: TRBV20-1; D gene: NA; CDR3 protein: CSASLLDTEAFF
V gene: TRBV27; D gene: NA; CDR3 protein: CASSWYRSTDTQYF
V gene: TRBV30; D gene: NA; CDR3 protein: CAWSVGGVQTGNQPQHF
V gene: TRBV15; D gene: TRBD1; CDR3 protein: CATSRTNGQAGNTIYF
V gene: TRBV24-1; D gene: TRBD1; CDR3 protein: CATSDLLGGRKNTEAFF
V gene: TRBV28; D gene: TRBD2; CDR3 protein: CASSLSGSRLDTQYF
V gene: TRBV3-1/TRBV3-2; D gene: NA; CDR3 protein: CASSQGLGGGTGELFF
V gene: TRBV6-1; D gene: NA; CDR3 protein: CASSERKSQGEKLFF
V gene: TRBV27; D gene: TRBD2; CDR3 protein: CASSPLAGGGNEQFF
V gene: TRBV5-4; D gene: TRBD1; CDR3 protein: CASSATGGGEQFF
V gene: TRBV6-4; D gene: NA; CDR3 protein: CASSKAQDYGYTF
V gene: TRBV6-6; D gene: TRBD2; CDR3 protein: CATMAGVEQYF
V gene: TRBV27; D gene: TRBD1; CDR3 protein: CASSLSGTGGHYGYTF